This entry lists 3 T cell receptor beta chains sequenced from one sample in a study of beta chain features in type 1 diabetes. Study-level points and caveats: The study found moderately but significantly shorter TCRB CDR3s in all four CD4+ subsets of Type 1 diabetes patients.

No cognate antigen is known for these TCRs. Investigators reverse transcribed all isolated RNA, so they sequenced expressed TCRB transcripts. TCRdb's table, derived via immunoSEQ multiplex PCR, lists solely in-frame clones and lacks some. The sample consists of approximately 270,000 clones, 14% of them appearing once. The sequenced material came from naive CD4+ T cells from blood. These receptors came from a man aged 25-45 years with type 1 diabetes.

This clone was seen a few times. This sequence joins TRBV25-1 and TRBJ1-1, with D tentatively TRBD1 (6 bases). Per the germline V gene, CDR1 is MGHDK and CDR2 is SYGVNS. Trimming took off 3 bases at V and 2 bases at J, with 13 bases between the two ends. The CDR3 extends over 15 amino acids. Here the CDR3 DNA reads TGTGCCAGCAGTGATCATCAGACAGGAAACACTGAAGCTTTCTTT. Translated, it gives CASSDHQTGNTEAFF. Looking up the rest from reference TRBV25-1 and TRBJ1-1 gives the full variable domain: EADIYQTPRYLVIGTGKKITLECSQTMGHDKMYWYQQDPGMELHLIHYSYGVNSTEKGDLSSESTVSRIRTEHFPLTLESARPSHTSQYLCASSDHQTGNTEAFFGQGTRLTVV.

The rearrangement uses TRBV28 and TRBJ1-2, with D maybe TRBD1 (5 bases). The CDR3 length is 13 residues. Germline V gives CDR1 MDHEN, CDR2 SYDVKM. Trimming took 6 bases from V and 5 from J, leaving 13 bases between them. CDR3 amino acids: CASRDLTGYGYTF. The CDR3 coding sequence is TGTGCCAGCAGGGATCTAACAGGATATGGCTACACCTTC.

This chain connects TRBV10-3 to TRBJ2-3, with a possible D match to TRBD1 (5 bases). V lost 7 bases to trimming and J lost 1 base, with 18 bases between them. Germline CDR1 ENHRY, CDR2 SYGVKD. CDR3 size: 16 residues. The CDR3 sequence: CAITALPDTGTDTQYF. The CDR3 nucleotides read TGTGCCATCACCGCGCTGCCGGACACCGGCACAGATACGCAGTATTTT.